This T cell receptor beta chain derives from a study of blood T cell repertoires in COVID-19. Looking at the study overall: T cells, B-cell-depleted T cells, or PBMCs supplied cDNA or gDNA.

The Seattle patients joined while their infection was active and were tracked longitudinally afterward. TCRdb's table, derived via immunoSEQ multiplex PCR, lists solely in-frame clones and lacks some. The sample has some 330,000 clones; 85% to 90% are singletons. The J segment lost 9 bases and the V segment lost 5 bases, leaving 10 bases of the junction unmatched. In germline, CDR1 is MDHEN, CDR2 SYDVKM. The CDR3 is 13 amino acids. This chain uses TRBV28 with TRBJ2-7, with 7 bases lining up with TRBD1. The receptor was isolated from a woman between 25 and 40 years old with COVID-19, enrolled during active disease. The sequenced material came from peripheral blood. The DNA of the CDR3 is TGTGCCAGCAGTCTGGATGACAGGGATCGGCAGTACGTC. Protein sequence: CASSLDDRDRQYV.